Below are 27 T cell receptor beta chains sequenced from a single sample in a study of blood T cell repertoires in COVID-19 (dated by TCRdb to 2018 to 2020). Libraries came from the immunoSEQ multiplex PCR assay. Drawn from immuneACCESS, this table holds only the in-frame rearrangements with V and J called that TCRdb kept. Clones are partly lost; checked studies trace under half to an unresolved V gene and leave the rest unexplained. This sample lists some 170,000 clones; about 75% were detected once. The ten largest account for 8.6% of the sample. Material: peripheral blood. Source of these receptors: a woman in her forties or fifties with active or convalescent COVID-19.

The rearrangement joins TRBV7-2 to TRBJ1-6; tentatively, D is TRBD1 (6 bases). From germline, CDR1 is SGHTA and CDR2 FQGNSA. The CDR3 contains 15 residues. V gave up 2 bases and J gave up 5 bases, with 10 bases separating them. The CDR3 DNA reads as TGTGCCAGCAGCTTAAGGGGGGGAGATAATTCACCCCTCCACTTT. This encodes CASSLRGGDNSPLHF.

The chain combines TRBV28 with TRBJ2-7, with TRBD1 matching over 10 bases. CDR1 is MDHEN and CDR2 is SYDVKM in the germline V gene. The ends lost 7 bases at V and 2 bases at J; junction bases unmatched: 8. The CDR3 length is 15 residues. DNA of the CDR3: TGTGCCAGCAAAAGCCCGGGACAGGGGACCTACGAGCAGTACTTC. Translating gives CASKSPGQGTYEQYF.

This clone was counted only a few times. V usage is TRBV5-6 and J usage is TRBJ1-2; possible D gene TRBD1, 5 bases. Trimming removed 1 base at V and 2 bases at J, with 15 bases between. The CDR3 contains 16 residues. CDR1 is SGHDT, CDR2 YYEEEE, per germline. CDR3 nucleotide sequence: TGTGCCAGCAGCTTGACCCCTGGGGGGATCAACTATGGCTACACCTTC. Translation gives CASSLTPGGINYGYTF.

This rearrangement joins TRBV7-2 to TRBJ1-2, with a tentative D call TRBD1 (6 bases). The germline V gene has CDR1 SGHTA and CDR2 FQGNSA. Trimming took 5 bases from V and 6 from J, leaving 16 bases between them. CDR3 size: 14 residues. CDR3 in amino acids: CASSPRGGGNGYTF. The CDR3 nucleotides are TGTGCCAGCAGCCCACGAGGGGGTGGAAATGGCTACACCTTC.

V and J are TRBV15 and TRBJ1-1; 8 nucleotides align to TRBD1. CDR1 is LNHNV, CDR2 YYDKDF, per germline (reference sequence). Unmatched junction bases numbered 10, after V lost 0 bases and J lost 1 base. This CDR3 spans 18 amino acids. CDR3 sequence reads: CATSRDLVTGAPNTEAFF. In DNA, the CDR3 is TGTGCCACCAGCAGAGATTTAGTGACAGGGGCGCCGAACACTGAAGCTTTCTTT. The full variable domain, its missing parts supplied by reference TRBV15 and TRBJ1-1, is DAMVIQNPRYQVTQFGKPVTLSCSQTLNHNVMYWYQQKSSQAPKLLFHYYDKDFNNEADTPDNFQSRRPNTSFCFLDIRSPGLGDTAMYLCATSRDLVTGAPNTEAFFGQGTRLTVV.

V is TRBV11-3 and J is TRBJ2-1; the match to TRBD2 covers 9 bases. This CDR3 spans 16 amino acids. The germline gives CDR1 SGHNT, CDR2 YENEEA. V shed 5 bases and J 4 bases; nucleotides not matched to a gene: 9. CDR3 residues: CASSLGGTSRYNEQFF. The CDR3 nucleotides are TGTGCCAGCAGCCTAGGTGGGACTAGCAGATACAATGAGCAGTTCTTC.

The V gene is TRBV7-6, the J gene TRBJ1-6; 8 bases agree with TRBD1. V lost 5 bases and J lost 3; bases outside the gene matches: 6. Germline values: CDR1 SGHVS, CDR2 FNYEAQ. This CDR3 has 16 amino acids. CDR3 nucleotide sequence: TGTGCCAGCAGCCCACAGGGGGAACTCTATAATTCACCCCTCCACTTT. It encodes CASSPQGELYNSPLHF.

The gene calls are TRBV7-8 and TRBJ1-2, with 8 positions matching TRBD1. The germline gives CDR1 SGHVS, CDR2 FQNEAQ. The CDR3 has 14 residues. The J segment lost 6 bases and the V segment lost 1 base, leaving 4 bases of the junction unmatched. The CDR3 sequence is CASSLGTGINGYTF. Written as DNA, the CDR3 is TGTGCCAGCAGCTTAGGGACAGGGATAAATGGCTACACCTTC.

The rearrangement links TRBV12-3 or TRBV12-4 to TRBJ2-7; D gene uncertain. V lost 0 bases and J lost 3, with 3 bases in between. The length of the CDR3 is 12 residues. This chain's CDR3 is CASSLARYEQYF. In DNA, the CDR3 is TGTGCCAGCAGTTTAGCGCGCTACGAGCAGTACTTC.

This sequence joins TRBV6-2 or TRBV6-3 and TRBJ2-5; 7 bases agree with TRBD2. This CDR3 is 15 amino acids long. After removal of 5 bases from V and 0 bases from J, the junction contained 6 bases not matched to a gene. CDR1 and CDR2 (germline): MNHEY, SVGEGT. The DNA for the CDR3 is TGTGCCAGCAGTCGGCAGGCGGGGGACCAAGAGACCCAGTACTTC. Its translation is CASSRQAGDQETQYF.

The V call is TRBV7-2, the J call TRBJ1-2; 7 positions match TRBD1. Germline values: CDR1 SGHTA, CDR2 FQGNSA. The CDR3 has 13 residues. J gave up 3 bases and V 7 bases, and 5 bases lay outside the gene matches. The CDR3 spells CASNLGGDYGYTF. As DNA, the CDR3 is TGTGCCAGCAACCTAGGGGGCGACTATGGCTACACCTTC.

This clone appeared once. V gene TRBV6-1 combines with J gene TRBJ1-2; TRBD1 aligns across 9 bases. The CDR3 runs 15 residues. CDR1 MNHNS and CDR2 SASEGT come from the germline V gene. Unmatched junction bases numbered 8, after V lost 2 bases and J lost 7 bases. CDR3 DNA sequence: TGTGCCAGCAGTGAAAAGGGGGACAGGGTAAGTGGCTACACCTTC. Amino acids: CASSEKGDRVSGYTF.

V gene TRBV10-3 combines with J gene TRBJ1-6, with 8 bases identical to TRBD1. After removal of 7 bases from V and 10 bases from J, the junction contained 9 bases not matched to a gene. Germline assignment: CDR1 ENHRY and CDR2 SYGVKD. This CDR3 comprises 14 residues. The CDR3 reads CAITETGEESPLHF. CDR3 nucleotides: TGTGCCATCACCGAGACAGGGGAGGAATCACCCCTCCACTTT.

This chain joins TRBV5-1 and TRBJ2-7; the match to TRBD2 covers 13 bases. V lost 2 bases and J lost 4; bases outside the gene matches: 6. Germline CDR1 SGHRS, CDR2 YFSETQ. This CDR3 region has 16 residues. The DNA of the CDR3 is TGCGCCAGCAGCTTAGGACTAGCGGGGGTCCGGTACGAGCAGTACTTC. Translation: CASSLGLAGVRYEQYF.

The V and J genes are TRBV5-1 and TRBJ2-5, with TRBD1 as a possible D gene (5 bases). The length of the CDR3 is 15 residues. Germline V CDR1 and CDR2: SGHRS, YFSETQ. Trimming cost V 0 bases and J 5 bases, with 14 bases left between them. CDR3 coding DNA: TGCGCCAGCAGCTTGGCCGGGTGGGGCTCGGAGACCCAGTACTTC. Amino acids: CASSLAGWGSETQYF.

The chain uses TRBV6-6 and TRBJ2-2; D is possibly TRBD2 (5 bases). CDR1 is MNHNY, CDR2 SVGAGI, per germline (reference sequence). The V end was cut by 7 bases, the J end by 3 bases, with 15 bases between. This CDR3 is built from 15 residues. In DNA, the CDR3 is TGTGCCAGCACCCTCTTAACCGGGGACACCGGGGAGCTGTTTTTT. It is translated as CASTLLTGDTGELFF.

The chain is built from TRBV4-3 and TRBJ1-5; D gene uncertain. The CDR3 extends over 15 amino acids. Trimming removed 0 bases from V and 2 bases from J, with 8 bases in between. Germline V gene sequence: CDR1 LGHNA, CDR2 YSLEER. CDR3 nucleotide sequence: TGCGCCAGCAGCCAAGACGGGAGTGGCAATCAGCCCCAGCATTTT. Translated, it gives CASSQDGSGNQPQHF.

This chain joins TRBV18 and TRBJ2-1; D ambiguous. Germline CDR1 is KGHSH and CDR2 is LQKENI. This CDR3 has 14 residues. V lost 3 bases to trimming and J lost 3 bases, with 9 bases between them. CDR3 coding DNA: TGTGCCAGCTCACCCCTCCGAGGCTACAATGAGCAGTTCTTC. As protein: CASSPLRGYNEQFF.

The rearrangement joins TRBV7-8 to TRBJ2-1; D unresolved. The length of the CDR3 is 16 residues. Deletions cut 5 bases from V and 0 bases from J, with 14 bases between. The germline gives CDR1 SGHVS, CDR2 FQNEAQ. The CDR3: CASSLFQASSYNEQFF. In DNA form, the CDR3 reads TGTGCCAGCAGCCTCTTTCAAGCAAGCTCCTACAATGAGCAGTTCTTC.

The V gene is TRBV6-5, the J gene TRBJ1-5; no clear D. This CDR3 has 13 amino acids. The V gene's germline CDR1 is MNHEY and CDR2 SVGAGI. V lost 6 bases to trimming and J lost 0 bases, with 6 bases between them. In DNA, the CDR3 is TGTGCCAGCAGGGGCGATAGCAATCAGCCCCAGCATTTT. It specifies CASRGDSNQPQHF.

This rearrangement joins TRBV5-4 to TRBJ2-3; the D gene is possibly TRBD1 (5 bases). V was trimmed by 5 bases and J by 5 bases, leaving 12 bases between them. There are 13 residues in the CDR3. Germline loops: CDR1 SGHNT, CDR2 YYREEE (reference sequence). In DNA form, the CDR3 reads TGTGCCAGCAGATACGACAGAGGAGATACGCAGTATTTT. Translating gives CASRYDRGDTQYF.

This sequence joins TRBV27 and TRBJ2-7; maybe TRBD2 (6 bases). Germline loops: CDR1 MNHEY, CDR2 SMNVEV (reference sequence). The CDR3 totals 16 residues. The V and J ends lost 7 bases and 2 bases respectively, with 21 bases between them. DNA of the CDR3: TGTGCCAGCAATCTTTCCCAAGGGAGGAGGGCCTACGAGCAGTACTTC. Translating gives CASNLSQGRRAYEQYF.

This chain connects TRBV5-1 to TRBJ1-2; D gene ambiguous. The ends were cut back, 0 bases at V and 5 bases at J, with 8 bases in the middle. Germline CDR1 is SGHRS and CDR2 is YFSETQ. There are 13 residues in the CDR3. This CDR3 is CASSLVGLYGYTF. CDR3 DNA: TGCGCCAGCAGCTTGGTTGGACTTTATGGCTACACCTTC. The full variable domain, in which reference TRBV5-1 and TRBJ1-2 provide the parts outside the CDR3, is KAGVTQTPRYLIKTRGQQVTLSCSPISGHRSVSWYQQTPGQGLQFLFEYFSETQRNKGNFPGRFSGRQFSNSRSEMNVSTLELGDSALYLCASSLVGLYGYTFGSGTRLTVV.

This clone has only a few counts. The chain couples TRBV29-1 to TRBJ2-3, with 11 bases that match TRBD1. The CDR3 has 13 amino acids. Germline V CDR1 and CDR2: SQVTM, ANQGSEA. The V and J ends lost 7 bases and 6 bases, in that order; junction bases with no gene match: 6. CDR3 residues: CSDQDRGRDTQYF. CDR3 in DNA: TGCAGCGACCAGGACAGGGGGCGCGATACGCAGTATTTT.

The V call is TRBV30, the J call TRBJ1-1, with TRBD1 as a possible D gene (5 bases). CDR1 and CDR2 (germline): GTSNPN, SVGIG (reference sequence). V lost 4 bases and J 0 bases, leaving 6 bases between the germline ends. This CDR3 is built from 12 residues. This CDR3 is CAWTGMNTEAFF. In DNA form, the CDR3 reads TGTGCCTGGACAGGGATGAACACTGAAGCTTTCTTT.

V is TRBV11-2 and J is TRBJ2-7; no definite D call. Germline CDR1 SGHAT, CDR2 FQNNGV. The CDR3 is 15 amino acids. V lost 2 bases and J 0 bases, leaving 11 bases between the germline ends. The CDR3 loop is CASSLSHSSSYEQYF. The DNA for the CDR3 is TGTGCCAGCAGCTTAAGCCACTCAAGCTCCTACGAGCAGTACTTC.

The V and J genes are TRBV7-9 and TRBJ2-2; 8 bases line up with TRBD1. Germline-derived CDR1 and CDR2 are SEHNR and FQNEAQ (reference sequence). Losses at the gene ends were 2 bases for V and 3 bases for J; bases not matched to a gene: 5. CDR3 length: 16 amino acids. This CDR3 reads CASSLPGQGHTGELFF. Here the CDR3 DNA reads TGTGCCAGCAGCTTACCCGGACAGGGCCACACCGGGGAGCTGTTTTTT.